This record covers a single TCR beta chain. Germline V lookup: CDR1 MNHEY, CDR2 SVGAGI. The CDR3 covers 15 residues. The ends were cut back, 0 bases at V and 3 bases at J, with 9 bases in the middle. As handled by the study authors: Amplification from reference gene primers served as the basis for estimated nucleated cell counts. Libraries were prepared by immunoSEQ multiplex PCR; TCRdb keeps only in-frame clonotypes and omits some of them. D and trimming were read from the DNA, whereas the V and J calls and clone size are those reported in that table. The sample consists of some 240,000 clones, 75% to 85% of them appearing once. The sample originates from a study of blood T cell repertoires in COVID-19.

The sequence was obtained from a woman aged 80 or over with COVID-19, enrolled during active disease. Sequencing was performed on peripheral blood. The rearrangement uses TRBV6-5 and TRBJ1-5; D is ambiguous. Here the CDR3 reads CASSYSNRPNQPQHF. CDR3 DNA sequence: TGTGCCAGCAGTTACTCGAACAGACCCAATCAGCCCCAGCATTTT.